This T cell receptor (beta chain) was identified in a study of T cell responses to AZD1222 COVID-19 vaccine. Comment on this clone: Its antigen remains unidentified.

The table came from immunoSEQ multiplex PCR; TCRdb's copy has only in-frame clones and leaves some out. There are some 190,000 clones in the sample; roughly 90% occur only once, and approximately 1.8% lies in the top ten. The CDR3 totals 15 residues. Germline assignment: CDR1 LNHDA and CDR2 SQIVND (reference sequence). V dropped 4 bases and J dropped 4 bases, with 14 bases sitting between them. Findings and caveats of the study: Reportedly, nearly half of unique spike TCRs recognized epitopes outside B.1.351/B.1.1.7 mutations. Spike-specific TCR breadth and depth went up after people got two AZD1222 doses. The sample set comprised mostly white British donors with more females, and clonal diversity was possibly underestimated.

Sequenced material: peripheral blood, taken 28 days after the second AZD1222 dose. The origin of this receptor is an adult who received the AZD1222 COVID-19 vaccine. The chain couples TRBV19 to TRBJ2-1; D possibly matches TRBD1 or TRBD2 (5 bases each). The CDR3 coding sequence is TGTGCCAGTAGTAGATGGAGTGGGGGTTACAATGAGCAGTTCTTC. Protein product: CASSRWSGGYNEQFF.